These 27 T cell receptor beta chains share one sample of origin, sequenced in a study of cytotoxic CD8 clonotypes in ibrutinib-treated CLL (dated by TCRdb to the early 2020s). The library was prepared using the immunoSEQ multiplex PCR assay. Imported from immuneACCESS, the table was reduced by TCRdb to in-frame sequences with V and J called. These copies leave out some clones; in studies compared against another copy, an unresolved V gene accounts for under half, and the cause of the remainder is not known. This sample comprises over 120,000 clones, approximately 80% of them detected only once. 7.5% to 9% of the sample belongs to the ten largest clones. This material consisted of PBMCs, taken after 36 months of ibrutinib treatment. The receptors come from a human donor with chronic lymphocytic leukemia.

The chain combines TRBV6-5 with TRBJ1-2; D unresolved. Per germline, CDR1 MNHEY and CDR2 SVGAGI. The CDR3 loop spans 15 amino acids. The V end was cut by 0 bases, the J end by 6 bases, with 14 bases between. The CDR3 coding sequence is TGTGCCAGCAGTTACTCGATTTCCGGAGCCAATGGCTACACCTTC. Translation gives CASSYSISGANGYTF.

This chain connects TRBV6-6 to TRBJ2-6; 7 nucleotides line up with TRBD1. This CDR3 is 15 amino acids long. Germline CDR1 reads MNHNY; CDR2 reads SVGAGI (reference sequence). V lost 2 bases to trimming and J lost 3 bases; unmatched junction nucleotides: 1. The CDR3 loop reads CASSYRGRGANVLTF. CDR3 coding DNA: TGTGCCAGCAGTTACAGGGGGCGTGGGGCCAACGTCCTGACTTTC.

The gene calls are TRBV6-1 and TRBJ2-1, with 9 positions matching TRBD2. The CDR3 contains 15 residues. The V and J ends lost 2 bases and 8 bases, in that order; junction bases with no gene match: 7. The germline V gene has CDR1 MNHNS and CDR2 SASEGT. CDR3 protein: CASSEPAGGKHEQFF. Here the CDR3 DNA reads TGTGCCAGCAGTGAACCCGCGGGAGGGAAACATGAGCAGTTCTTC.

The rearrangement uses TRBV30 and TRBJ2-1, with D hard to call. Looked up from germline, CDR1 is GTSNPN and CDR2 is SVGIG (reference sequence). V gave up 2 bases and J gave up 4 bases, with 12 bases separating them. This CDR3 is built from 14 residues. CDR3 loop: CAWSKLTGYNEQFF. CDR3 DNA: TGTGCCTGGAGTAAATTAACTGGGTACAATGAGCAGTTCTTC.

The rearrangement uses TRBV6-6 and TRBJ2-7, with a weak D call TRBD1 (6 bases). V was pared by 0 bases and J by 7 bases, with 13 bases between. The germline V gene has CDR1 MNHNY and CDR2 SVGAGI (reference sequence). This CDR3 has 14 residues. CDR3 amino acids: CASSYSIIGGEQYF. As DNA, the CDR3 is TGTGCCAGCAGTTACTCGATTATAGGGGGTGAGCAGTACTTC.

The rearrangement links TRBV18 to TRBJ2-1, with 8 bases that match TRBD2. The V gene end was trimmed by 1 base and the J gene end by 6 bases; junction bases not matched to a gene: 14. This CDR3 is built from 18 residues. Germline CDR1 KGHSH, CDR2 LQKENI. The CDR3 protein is CASSPRKGNGRARNEQFF. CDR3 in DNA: TGTGCCAGCTCACCACGAAAAGGTAACGGGAGGGCCCGCAATGAGCAGTTCTTC.

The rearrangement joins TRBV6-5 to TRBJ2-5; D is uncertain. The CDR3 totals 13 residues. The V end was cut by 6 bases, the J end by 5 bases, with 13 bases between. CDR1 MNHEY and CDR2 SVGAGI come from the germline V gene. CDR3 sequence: CASSPLGPETQYF. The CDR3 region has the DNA TGTGCCAGCAGCCCTCTTGGGCCGGAGACCCAGTACTTC.

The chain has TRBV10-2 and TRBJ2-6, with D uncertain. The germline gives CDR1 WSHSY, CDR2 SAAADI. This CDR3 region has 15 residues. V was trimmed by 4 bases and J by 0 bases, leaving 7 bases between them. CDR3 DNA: TGCGCCAGCAGTGCCAGCTACTCTGGGGCCAACGTCCTGACTTTC. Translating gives CASSASYSGANVLTF.

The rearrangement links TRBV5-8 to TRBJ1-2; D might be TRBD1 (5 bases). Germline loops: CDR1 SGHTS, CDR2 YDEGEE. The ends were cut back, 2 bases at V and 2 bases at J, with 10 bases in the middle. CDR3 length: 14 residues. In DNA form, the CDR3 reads TGTGCCAGCAGCTTTGGGCAGGGAAACTATGGCTACACCTTC. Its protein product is CASSFGQGNYGYTF.

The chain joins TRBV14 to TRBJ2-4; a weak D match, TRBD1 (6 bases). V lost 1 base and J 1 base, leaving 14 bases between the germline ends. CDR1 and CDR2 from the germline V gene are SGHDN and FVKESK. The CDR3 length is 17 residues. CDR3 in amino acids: CASSQVQGSPAKNIQYF. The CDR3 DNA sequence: TGTGCCAGCAGCCAAGTTCAGGGGAGCCCTGCCAAAAACATTCAGTACTTC.

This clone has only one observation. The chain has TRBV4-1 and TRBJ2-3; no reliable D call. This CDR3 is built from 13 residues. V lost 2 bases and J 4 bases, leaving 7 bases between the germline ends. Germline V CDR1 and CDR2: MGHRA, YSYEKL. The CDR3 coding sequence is TGCGCCAGCAGCCAACCGGCCGCAGATACGCAGTATTTT. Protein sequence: CASSQPAADTQYF.

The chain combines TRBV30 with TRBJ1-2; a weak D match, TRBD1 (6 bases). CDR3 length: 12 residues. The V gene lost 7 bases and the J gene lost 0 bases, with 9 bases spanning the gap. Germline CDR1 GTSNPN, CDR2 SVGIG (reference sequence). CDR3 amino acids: CALDSANYGYTF. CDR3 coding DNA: TGTGCCTTGGACAGTGCTAACTATGGCTACACCTTC.

The CDR3 sequence: CASSFGFTANTEAFF. CDR3 sequence (DNA): TGTGCCAGCAGTTTCGGCTTCACAGCTAACACTGAAGCTTTCTTT. J is TRBJ1-1 and V is TRBV6-5; no reliable D call. CDR3 length: 15 amino acids. Germline V gene sequence: CDR1 MNHEY, CDR2 SVGAGI. V was pared by 4 bases and J by 2 bases, with 14 bases between.

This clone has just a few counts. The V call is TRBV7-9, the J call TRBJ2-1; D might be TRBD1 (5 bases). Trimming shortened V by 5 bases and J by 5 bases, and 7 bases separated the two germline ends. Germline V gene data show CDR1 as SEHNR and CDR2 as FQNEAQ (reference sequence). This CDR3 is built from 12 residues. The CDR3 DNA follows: TGTGCCAGCAGCGCGACAGACAATGAGCAGTTCTTC. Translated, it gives CASSATDNEQFF.

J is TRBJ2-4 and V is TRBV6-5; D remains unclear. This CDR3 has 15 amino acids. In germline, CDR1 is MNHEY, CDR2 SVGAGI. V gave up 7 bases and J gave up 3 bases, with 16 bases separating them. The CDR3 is CASTPPGRNKNIQYF. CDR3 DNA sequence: TGTGCCAGCACCCCCCCAGGTCGCAACAAAAACATTCAGTACTTC.

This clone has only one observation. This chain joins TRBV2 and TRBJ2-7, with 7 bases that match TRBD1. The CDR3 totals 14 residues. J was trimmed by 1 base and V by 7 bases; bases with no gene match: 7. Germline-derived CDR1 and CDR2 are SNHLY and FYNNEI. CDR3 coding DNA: TGTGCCAGCAAGGGCAGGGGGATTTCCTACGAGCAGTACTTC. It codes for CASKGRGISYEQYF.

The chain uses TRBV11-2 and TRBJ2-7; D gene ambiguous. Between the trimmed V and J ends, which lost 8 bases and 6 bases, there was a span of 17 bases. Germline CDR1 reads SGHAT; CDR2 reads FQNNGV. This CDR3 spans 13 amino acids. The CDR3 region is CASLRVQGFEQYF. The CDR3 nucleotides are TGTGCCAGCCTACGGGTCCAAGGATTCGAGCAGTACTTC.

The CDR3 reads CASSLGVSTGELFF. The CDR3 nucleotides read TGTGCCAGCAGCTTAGGAGTGTCTACCGGGGAGCTGTTTTTT. V usage is TRBV11-2 and J usage is TRBJ2-2, with unresolved D. The CDR3 extends over 14 amino acids. V was trimmed by 1 base and J by 5 bases, leaving 8 bases between them. CDR1 is SGHAT and CDR2 is FQNNGV in the germline V gene.

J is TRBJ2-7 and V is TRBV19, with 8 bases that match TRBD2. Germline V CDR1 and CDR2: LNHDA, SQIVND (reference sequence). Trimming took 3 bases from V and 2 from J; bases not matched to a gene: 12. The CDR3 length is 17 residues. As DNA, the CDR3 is TGTGCCAGTAGTATCGCCTTCGGGGGGGAATTTGCCTACGAGCAGTACTTC. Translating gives CASSIAFGGEFAYEQYF.

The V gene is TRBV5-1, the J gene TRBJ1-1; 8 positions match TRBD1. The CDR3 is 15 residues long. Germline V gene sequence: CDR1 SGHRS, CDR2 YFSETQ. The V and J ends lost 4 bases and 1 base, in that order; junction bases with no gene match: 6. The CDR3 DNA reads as TGCGCCAGCAGCCTACAGGGGGTAGGGAACACTGAAGCTTTCTTT. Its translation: CASSLQGVGNTEAFF.

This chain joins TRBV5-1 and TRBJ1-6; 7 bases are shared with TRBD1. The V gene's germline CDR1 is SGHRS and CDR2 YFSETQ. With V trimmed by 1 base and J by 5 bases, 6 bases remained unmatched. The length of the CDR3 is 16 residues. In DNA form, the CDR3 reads TGCGCCAGCAGCTTGAGGGGGACAGAGGATAATTCACCCCTCCACTTT. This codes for CASSLRGTEDNSPLHF. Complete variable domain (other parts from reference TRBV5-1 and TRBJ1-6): KAGVTQTPRYLIKTRGQQVTLSCSPISGHRSVSWYQQTPGQGLQFLFEYFSETQRNKGNFPGRFSGRQFSNSRSEMNVSTLELGDSALYLCASSLRGTEDNSPLHFGNGTRLTVT.

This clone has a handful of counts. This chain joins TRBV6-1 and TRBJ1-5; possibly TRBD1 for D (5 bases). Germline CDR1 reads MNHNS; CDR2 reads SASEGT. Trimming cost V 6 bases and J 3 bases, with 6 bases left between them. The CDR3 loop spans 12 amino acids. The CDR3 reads CASRGTNQPQHF. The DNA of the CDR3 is TGTGCCAGCAGGGGGACCAATCAGCCCCAGCATTTT.

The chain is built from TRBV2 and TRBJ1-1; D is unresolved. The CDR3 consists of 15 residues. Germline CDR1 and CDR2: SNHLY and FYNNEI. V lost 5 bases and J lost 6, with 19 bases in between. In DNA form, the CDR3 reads TGTGCCAGCAGTCGAACATCGTCCGGGGTCTCTGAAGCTTTCTTT. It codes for CASSRTSSGVSEAFF.

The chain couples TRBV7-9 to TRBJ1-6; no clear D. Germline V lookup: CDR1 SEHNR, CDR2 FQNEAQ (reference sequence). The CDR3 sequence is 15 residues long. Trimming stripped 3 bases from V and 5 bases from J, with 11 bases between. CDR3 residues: CASSFQSLNNSPLHF. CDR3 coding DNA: TGTGCCAGCAGCTTCCAGAGCCTTAATAATTCACCCCTCCACTTT.

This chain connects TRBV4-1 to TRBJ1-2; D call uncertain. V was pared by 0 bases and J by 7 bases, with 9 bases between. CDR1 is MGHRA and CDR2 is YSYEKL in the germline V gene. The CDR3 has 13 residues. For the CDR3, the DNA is TGCGCCAGCAGCCAAGATCCCCACGGTGGCTACACCTTC. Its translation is CASSQDPHGGYTF.

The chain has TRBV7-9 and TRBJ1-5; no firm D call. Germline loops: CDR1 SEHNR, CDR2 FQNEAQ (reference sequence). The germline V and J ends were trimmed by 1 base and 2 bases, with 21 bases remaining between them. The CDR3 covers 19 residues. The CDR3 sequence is CASSLGGSGRFGGNQPQHF. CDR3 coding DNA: TGTGCCAGCAGCTTAGGAGGCTCCGGACGTTTTGGGGGCAATCAGCCCCAGCATTTT. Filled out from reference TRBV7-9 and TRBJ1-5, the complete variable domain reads DTGVSQNPRHKITKRGQNVTFRCDPISEHNRLYWYRQTLGQGPEFLTYFQNEAQLEKSRLLSDRFSAERPKGSFSTLEIQRTEQGDSAMYLCASSLGGSGRFGGNQPQHFGDGTRLSIL.

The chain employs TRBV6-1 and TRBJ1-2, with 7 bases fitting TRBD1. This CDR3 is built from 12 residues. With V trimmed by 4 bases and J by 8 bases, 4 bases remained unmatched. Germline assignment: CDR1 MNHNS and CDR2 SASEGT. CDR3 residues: CASSATGLGYTF. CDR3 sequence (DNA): TGTGCCAGCAGTGCGACAGGGTTGGGCTACACCTTC.